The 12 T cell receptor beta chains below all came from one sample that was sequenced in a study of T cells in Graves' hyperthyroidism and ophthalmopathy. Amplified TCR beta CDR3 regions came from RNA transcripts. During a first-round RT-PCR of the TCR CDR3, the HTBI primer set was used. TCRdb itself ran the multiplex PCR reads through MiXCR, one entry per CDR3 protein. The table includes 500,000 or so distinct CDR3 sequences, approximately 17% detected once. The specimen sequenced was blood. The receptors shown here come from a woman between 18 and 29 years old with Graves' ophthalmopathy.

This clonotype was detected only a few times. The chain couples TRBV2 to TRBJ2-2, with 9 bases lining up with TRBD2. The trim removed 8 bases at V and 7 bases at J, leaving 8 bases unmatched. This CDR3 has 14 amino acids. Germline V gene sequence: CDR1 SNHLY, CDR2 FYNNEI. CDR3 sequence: CASGGGLANGELFF. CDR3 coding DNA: TGTGCCAGCGGGGGGGGACTAGCAAACGGGGAGCTGTTTTTT. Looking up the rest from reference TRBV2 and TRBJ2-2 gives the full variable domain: EPEVTQTPSHQVTQMGQEVILRCVPISNHLYFYWYRQILGQKVEFLVSFYNNEISEKSEIFDDQFSVERPDGSNFTLKIRSTKLEDSAMYFCASGGGLANGELFFGEGSRLTVL.

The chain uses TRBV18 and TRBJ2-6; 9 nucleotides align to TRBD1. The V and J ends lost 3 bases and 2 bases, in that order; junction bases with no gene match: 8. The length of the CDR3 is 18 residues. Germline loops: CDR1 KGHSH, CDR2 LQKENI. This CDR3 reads CASSPGTGLYAGANVLTF. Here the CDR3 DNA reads TGTGCCAGCTCACCTGGGACAGGGTTATACGCTGGGGCCAACGTCCTGACTTTC. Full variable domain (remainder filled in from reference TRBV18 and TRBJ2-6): NAGVMQNPRHLVRRRGQEARLRCSPMKGHSHVYWYRQLPEEGLKFMVYLQKENIIDESGMPKERFSAEFPKEGPSILRIQQVVRGDSAAYFCASSPGTGLYAGANVLTFGAGSRLTVL.

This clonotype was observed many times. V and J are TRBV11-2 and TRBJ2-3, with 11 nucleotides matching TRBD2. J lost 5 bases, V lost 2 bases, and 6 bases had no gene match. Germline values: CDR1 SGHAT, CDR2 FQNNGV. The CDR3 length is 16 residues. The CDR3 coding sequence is TGTGCCAGCAGCTTAACTAGCGGGAGTGTTGGAGATACGCAGTATTTT. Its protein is CASSLTSGSVGDTQYF.

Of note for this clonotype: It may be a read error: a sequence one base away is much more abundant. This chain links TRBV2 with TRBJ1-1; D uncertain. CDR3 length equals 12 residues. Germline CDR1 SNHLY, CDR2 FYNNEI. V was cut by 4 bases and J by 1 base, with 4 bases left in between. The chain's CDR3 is CASSGQNTEAFF. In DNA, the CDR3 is TGTGCCAGCAGTGGACAGAACACTGAAGCTTTCTTT.

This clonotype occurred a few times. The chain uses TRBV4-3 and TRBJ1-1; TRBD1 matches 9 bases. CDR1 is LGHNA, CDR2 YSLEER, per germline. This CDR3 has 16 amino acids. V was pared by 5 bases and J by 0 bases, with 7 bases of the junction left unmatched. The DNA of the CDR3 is TGCGCCAGCAGCATGAGTGGGACAGGGCTGAACACTGAAGCTTTCTTT. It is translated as CASSMSGTGLNTEAFF.

In nucleotides, the CDR3 is TGTGCCAGCAGCCAAGATAGGGAGGGATCGGGGGCCAACGTCCTGACTTTC. The encoded protein is CASSQDREGSGANVLTF. This rearrangement joins TRBV3-1 to TRBJ2-6, with TRBD2 matching 7 bases. The J segment lost 4 bases and the V segment lost 0 bases, leaving 6 bases of the junction unmatched. The CDR3 has 17 amino acids. Germline assignment: CDR1 LGHDT and CDR2 YNNKEL (reference sequence). The full variable domain, its missing parts supplied by reference TRBV3-1 and TRBJ2-6, is DTAVSQTPKYLVTQMGNDKSIKCEQNLGHDTMYWYKQDSKKFLKIMFSYNNKELIINETVPNRFSPKSPDKAHLNLHINSLELGDSAVYFCASSQDREGSGANVLTFGAGSRLTVL.

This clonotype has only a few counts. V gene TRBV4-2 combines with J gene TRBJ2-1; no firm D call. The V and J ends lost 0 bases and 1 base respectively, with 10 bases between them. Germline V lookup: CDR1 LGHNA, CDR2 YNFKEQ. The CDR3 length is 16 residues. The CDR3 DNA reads TGTGCCAGCAGCCAAGATAGACCTTTGTCCTACAATGAGCAGTTCTTC. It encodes CASSQDRPLSYNEQFF.

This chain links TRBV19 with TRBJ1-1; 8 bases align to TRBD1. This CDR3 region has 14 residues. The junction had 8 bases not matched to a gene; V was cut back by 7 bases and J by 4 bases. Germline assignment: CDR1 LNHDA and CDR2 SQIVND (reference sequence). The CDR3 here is CASNNIQGGTEAFF. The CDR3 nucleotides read TGTGCCAGTAACAACATACAGGGGGGCACTGAAGCTTTCTTT.

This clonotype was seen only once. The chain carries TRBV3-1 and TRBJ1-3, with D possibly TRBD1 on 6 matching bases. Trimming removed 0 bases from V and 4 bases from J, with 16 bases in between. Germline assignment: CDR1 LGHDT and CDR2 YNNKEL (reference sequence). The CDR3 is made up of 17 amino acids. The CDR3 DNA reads TGTGCCAGCAGCCAAGATGTAGGGGGGCAAGGAGGAAACACCATATATTTT. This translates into CASSQDVGGQGGNTIYF.

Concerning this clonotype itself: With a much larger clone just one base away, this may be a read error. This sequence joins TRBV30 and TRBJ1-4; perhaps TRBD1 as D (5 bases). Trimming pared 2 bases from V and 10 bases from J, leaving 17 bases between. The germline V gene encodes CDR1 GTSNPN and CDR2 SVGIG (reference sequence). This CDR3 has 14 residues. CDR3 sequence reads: CAWSLGQDEVKLFF. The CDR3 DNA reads TGTGCCTGGAGTTTGGGGCAGGACGAGGTAAAACTGTTTTTT. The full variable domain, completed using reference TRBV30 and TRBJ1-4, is SQTIHQWPATLVQPVGSPLSLECTVEGTSNPNLYWYRQAAGRGLQLLFYSVGIGQISSEVPQNLSASRPQDRQFILSSKKLLLSDSGFYLCAWSLGQDEVKLFFGSGTQLSVL.

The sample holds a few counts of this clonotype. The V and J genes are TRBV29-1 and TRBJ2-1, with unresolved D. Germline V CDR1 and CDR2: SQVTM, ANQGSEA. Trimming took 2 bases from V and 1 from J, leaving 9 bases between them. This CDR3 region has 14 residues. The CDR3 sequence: CSVEKDTSYNEQFF. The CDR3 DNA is TGCAGCGTTGAAAAGGATACATCCTACAATGAGCAGTTCTTC.

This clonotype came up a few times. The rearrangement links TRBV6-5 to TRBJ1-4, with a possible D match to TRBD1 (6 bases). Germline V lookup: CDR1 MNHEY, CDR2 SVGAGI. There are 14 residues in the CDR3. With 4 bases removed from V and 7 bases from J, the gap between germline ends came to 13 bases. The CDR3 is CASSLGGYGEKLFF. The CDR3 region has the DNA TGTGCCAGCAGTTTAGGGGGTTACGGTGAAAAACTGTTTTTT.